The entry that follows covers one TCR beta chain sequence. Its cognate antigen is unknown. This sample stems from a study of cytomegalovirus exposure and HLA in healthy donors. Study observations and caveats: Researchers catalogued some 160 TCR beta chains as cytomegalovirus-associated.

With 60 Vbeta and 13 Jbeta primers, the PCR was carried out. This table comes from immunoSEQ multiplex PCR, and its TCRdb copy is limited to in-frame clones, with some not included. The repertoire holds about 100,000 clones, with roughly 70% as singletons. The CDR3 consists of 16 residues. The V segment lost 5 bases and the J segment 6 bases; nucleotides outside the gene matches: 10. Germline lookup yields CDR1 SGHTA and CDR2 FQGTGA. The rearrangement links TRBV7-3 to TRBJ2-2, with 9 positions matching TRBD2. The TCR originated in a man aged 35-49 years in good health and CMV-seropositive. Sequencing was carried out using PBMCs. Here the CDR3 reads CASSPEGGRAAGELFF. The DNA for the CDR3 is TGTGCCAGCAGCCCTGAGGGCGGGAGGGCCGCCGGGGAGCTGTTTTTT.